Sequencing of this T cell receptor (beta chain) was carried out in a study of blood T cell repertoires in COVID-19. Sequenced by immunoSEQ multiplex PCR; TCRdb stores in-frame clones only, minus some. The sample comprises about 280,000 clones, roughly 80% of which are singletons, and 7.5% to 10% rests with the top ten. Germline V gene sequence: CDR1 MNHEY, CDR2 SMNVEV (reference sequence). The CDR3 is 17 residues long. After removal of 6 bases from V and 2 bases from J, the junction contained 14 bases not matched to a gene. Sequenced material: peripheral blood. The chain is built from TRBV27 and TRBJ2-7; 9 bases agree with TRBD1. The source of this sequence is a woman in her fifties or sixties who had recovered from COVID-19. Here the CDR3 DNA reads TGTGCCAGCAGCCCCGGGACAGGGAGGGGGCCTACCTACGAGCAGTACTTC. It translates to CASSPGTGRGPTYEQYF.